This T cell receptor (beta chain) was observed in a study of CD8+CD57+ T cells in acquired aplastic anemia. CDR3 length: 14 residues. Germline V CDR1 and CDR2: SNHLY, FYNNEI. The V end was cut by 8 bases, the J end by 5 bases, with 15 bases between. Profiling that covered TCR beta VDJ and CDR3 relied on genomic DNA as its template. One entry per CDR3 protein, called by TCRdb with MiXCR from the reads. The profile shows a few hundred thousand distinct CDR3 sequences, 65% to 75% of them singletons. This clonotype showed up just a few times. This chain connects TRBV2 to TRBJ2-2; possibly TRBD1 for D (5 bases). The sequenced sample consisted of sorted CD4+, CD8+, or CD8+CD57+ T cells (not recorded which) from PBMCs. The receptor was derived from a human donor in good health, serving as a control. CDR3 in DNA: TGTGCCAGCGGCCAAGAAGCAGGGACCGGGGAGCTGTTTTTT. It specifies CASGQEAGTGELFF.